The T cell receptor (beta chain) described here comes from a study of somatic mutations in cytotoxic T cells in rheumatoid arthritis. For the study at large: Certain T-cell populations stained with V beta antibodies were FACS-sorted to nearly 100% purity, and V beta1+ cells were TCRB-sequenced. Regarding the study as a whole: Within the rheumatoid arthritis patients, CD8+ clonality went up as age increased (Spearman r ~ 0.47). The same was not true of the healthy controls.

CDR1 is SEHNR and CDR2 is FQNEAQ in the germline V gene (reference sequence). There are 12 residues in the CDR3. Deletions cut 5 bases from V and 10 bases from J, with 14 bases between. Only in-frame clones appear in the TCRdb table, and some are missing; sequencing was by immunoSEQ multiplex PCR. The sample lists roughly 20,000 clones, about 90% occurring once. For this clone: Its cognate antigen is unknown.

Positive selection using magnetic beads isolated the CD4+ and CD8+ cells (purity was checked by flow cytometry). The chain is built from TRBV7-9 and TRBJ1-2, with D perhaps TRBD1 (6 bases). The material sequenced was CD8+ T cells sorted from blood. This clonotype originated in a man aged 35 to 55 in good health. The CDR3 nucleotides are TGTGCCAGCAGCCCTCGACAGGCCTACTACACCTTC. This translates into CASSPRQAYYTF. Filled out from reference TRBV7-9 and TRBJ1-2, the complete variable domain reads DTGVSQNPRHKITKRGQNVTFRCDPISEHNRLYWYRQTLGQGPEFLTYFQNEAQLEKSRLLSDRFSAERPKGSFSTLEIQRTEQGDSAMYLCASSPRQAYYTFGSGTRLTVV.